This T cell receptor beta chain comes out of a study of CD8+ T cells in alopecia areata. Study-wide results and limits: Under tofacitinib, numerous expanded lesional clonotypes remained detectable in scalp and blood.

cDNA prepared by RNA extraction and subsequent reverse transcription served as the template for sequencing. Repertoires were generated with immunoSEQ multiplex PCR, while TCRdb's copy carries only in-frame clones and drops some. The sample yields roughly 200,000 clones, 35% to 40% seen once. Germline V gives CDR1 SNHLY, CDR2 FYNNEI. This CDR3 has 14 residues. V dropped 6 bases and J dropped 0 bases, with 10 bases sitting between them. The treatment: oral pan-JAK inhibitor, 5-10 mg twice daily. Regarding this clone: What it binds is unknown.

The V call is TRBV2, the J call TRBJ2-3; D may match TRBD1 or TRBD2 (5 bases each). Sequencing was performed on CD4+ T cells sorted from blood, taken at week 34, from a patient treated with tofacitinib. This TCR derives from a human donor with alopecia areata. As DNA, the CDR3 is TGTGCCAGCAGACTAGACAGTAGCACAGATACGCAGTATTTT. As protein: CASRLDSSTDTQYF.